This T cell receptor (beta chain) was identified during a study of neurological immune-mediated disorders. Findings and limits, study-wide: HTLV-1-associated myelopathy had the most TCR clonal expansion, while multiple sclerosis had the least, a level that fell below healthy controls. Repertoires from 18 of 34 multiple sclerosis patients grouped phylogenetically into a related-CDR3 cluster, suggesting a possible signature.

The cDNA was generated by 5'RACE with 10-nucleotide random UMIs. TCRdb itself ran the 5' RACE reads through MiXCR, one entry per CDR3 protein. The sample includes roughly 88,000 distinct CDR3 sequences, roughly 3.2% seen only once; the top ten take approximately 2.9%. This clonotype was detected ten times or more. Its antigen is currently unknown. The unsorted libraries were prepared from 2 million PBMCs (stored at -80 C). Sequenced sample: PBMCs. The origin of this receptor is a woman aged 45-65 years with multiple sclerosis.

The CDR3 protein is CASSSQGALYEQYF. The CDR3 nucleotides read TGTGCCAGCAGTTCTCAGGGGGCCCTCTACGAGCAGTACTTC. This chain joins TRBV27 and TRBJ2-7, with 8 bases fitting TRBD1. CDR1 and CDR2 (germline): MNHEY, SMNVEV (reference sequence). This CDR3 region has 14 residues. Unmatched junction bases numbered 5, after V lost 4 bases and J lost 3 bases.